This T cell receptor (beta chain) was documented in a study of spatial heterogeneity in lung cancer. As regards this clonotype: Its antigen is unknown. This beta chain slipped into a library made for alpha chains as a stray read, so its size is not meaningful.

J lost 4 bases, V lost 1 base, and 8 bases had no gene match. The CDR3 is made up of 16 amino acids. Germline V gene lookup returns CDR1 SGHTA and CDR2 FQGNSA. Each TCR cDNA molecule carried a unique molecular identifier. TCRdb reprocessed the 5' RACE reads with MiXCR, giving one entry per CDR3 protein. The sample yields about 10,000 distinct CDR3 sequences, roughly 56% seen once. Study findings and constraints: The study estimated around 6.5% alpha and more than 12% beta chain coverage of tumor T cells. Counts of expanded intratumoral alpha and beta TCRs tracked tumor mutation counts.

The time point: sample taken at primary tumor resection. Untreated early-stage non-small cell lung cancer patients, some 70 in total, were the donors. Whole RNA, isolated from tumor, nontumor lung or frozen PBMC, was sequenced without prior sorting. Sequencing used lung tumor tissue, obtained at surgery. The chain is built from TRBV7-2 and TRBJ2-3; 7 bases agree with TRBD2. The TCR originated in a female donor with early-stage non-small cell lung cancer. The CDR3 reads CASSLGGRERADTQYF. The DNA for the CDR3 is TGTGCCAGCAGCTTAGGTGGGCGGGAGAGGGCAGATACGCAGTATTTT. The whole variable domain, filled in from reference TRBV7-2 and TRBJ2-3, reads GAGVSQSPSNKVTEKGKDVELRCDPISGHTALYWYRQSLGQGLEFLIYFQGNSAPDKSGLPSDRFSAERTGGSVSTLTIQRTQQEDSAVYLCASSLGGRERADTQYFGPGTRLTVL.